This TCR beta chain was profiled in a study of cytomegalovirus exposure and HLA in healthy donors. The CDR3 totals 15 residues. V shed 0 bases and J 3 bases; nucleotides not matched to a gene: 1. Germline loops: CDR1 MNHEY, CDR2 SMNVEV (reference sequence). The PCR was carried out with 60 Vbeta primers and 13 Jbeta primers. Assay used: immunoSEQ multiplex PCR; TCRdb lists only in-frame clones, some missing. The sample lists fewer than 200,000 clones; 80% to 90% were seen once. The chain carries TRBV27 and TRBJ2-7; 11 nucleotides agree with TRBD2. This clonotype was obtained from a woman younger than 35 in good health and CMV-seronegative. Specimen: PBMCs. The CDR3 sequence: CASSLSLAGDYEQYF. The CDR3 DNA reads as TGTGCCAGCAGTTTATCACTAGCGGGAGACTACGAGCAGTACTTC.